This TCR beta chain was found in a study of T cells in Graves' hyperthyroidism and ophthalmopathy. TCR beta CDR3 sequences were amplified from RNA transcripts. Carried out on the TCR CDR3, a first-round RT-PCR used the HTBI primer set. MiXCR, run by TCRdb on the multiplex PCR reads, gives a single entry per CDR3 protein. The table has roughly 840,000 distinct CDR3 sequences, around 38% seen once. Fresh peripheral blood, around 9.5 ml, yielded the PBMCs. The V end was cut by 2 bases, the J end by 0 bases, with 11 bases between. The CDR3 is made up of 17 amino acids. Germline CDR1 is MNHNY and CDR2 is SVGAGI (reference sequence). This clonotype has just a few counts. Its antigen is unknown. Study observations and caveats: Blood also carried most thyroid clonotypes expanded above 0.001.

This clonotype was sampled from a man aged 18 to 29 with Graves' hyperthyroidism. The material sequenced was blood. The chain combines TRBV6-6 with TRBJ1-6; possibly TRBD1 for D (5 bases). CDR3 DNA: TGTGCCAGCAGTTACGCCAGGGCCAGCTCCTATAATTCACCCCTCCACTTT. Translated, it gives CASSYARASSYNSPLHF.